This is a list of T cell receptor beta chains from one sample in a study of Ad26.COV2.S vaccination and SARS-CoV-2 variants. The table came from immunoSEQ multiplex PCR; TCRdb's copy has only in-frame clones and leaves some out. This table has 300,000 to 400,000 clones, around 86% appearing once. The sample consisted of peripheral blood, taken in a trial of Ad26.COV2.S vaccine versus placebo. The receptors here all came from a person aged 18-60 years who received the Ad26.COV2.S COVID-19 vaccine or a placebo. The CDR3 runs from the conserved cysteine through the conserved F or W. Each record gives: D gene, clone size, V gene, J gene, CDR3 DNA, CDR3 protein. A D gene is named only where the DNA matches it firmly. Some rows have no size entry. The others give once, few or many, or a class for an expanded clone.

d_call: .; clone_size: .; v_call: TRBV11-2; j_call: TRBJ2-7; cdr3_nt: TGTGCCAGCAGCTTAGTGGGCGAGCAGTACTTC; cdr3_aa: CASSLVGEQYF
d_call: .; clone_size: .; v_call: TRBV9; j_call: TRBJ2-7; cdr3_nt: TGTGCCAGCAGGGGGCGGGACTCCTACGAGCAGTACTTC; cdr3_aa: CASRGRDSYEQYF
d_call: .; clone_size: once; v_call: TRBV30; j_call: TRBJ2-7; cdr3_nt: TGTGCCTGGAGTGTAGGGTTCGGTAGGACCTACGAGCAGTACTTC; cdr3_aa: CAWSVGFGRTYEQYF
d_call: .; clone_size: .; v_call: TRBV4-2; j_call: TRBJ2-7; cdr3_nt: TGTGCCAGCAGCCAAGAGGCAGGGGAGGCCTACGAGCAGTACTTC; cdr3_aa: CASSQEAGEAYEQYF
d_call: .; clone_size: .; v_call: TRBV19; j_call: TRBJ2-2; cdr3_nt: TGTGCCAGTAGTCCCACAGGGAACACCGGGGAGCTGTTTTTT; cdr3_aa: CASSPTGNTGELFF
d_call: TRBD1; clone_size: .; v_call: TRBV6-5; j_call: TRBJ2-1; cdr3_nt: TGTGCCAGCAGCCGCGGACAGGACAGGGGCAATGAGCAGTTCTTC; cdr3_aa: CASSRGQDRGNEQFF
d_call: .; clone_size: .; v_call: TRBV4-2; j_call: TRBJ2-7; cdr3_nt: TGTGCCAGCAGCCAAGGGGGCAGGGAAACATACGAGCAGTACTTC; cdr3_aa: CASSQGGRETYEQYF
d_call: .; clone_size: once; v_call: TRBV7-2; j_call: TRBJ2-6; cdr3_nt: TGTGCCAGCAGTCCTCAGGGTATAACACTTAGCGTCCTGACTTTC; cdr3_aa: CASSPQGITLSVLTF
d_call: .; clone_size: .; v_call: TRBV20-1; j_call: TRBJ2-2; cdr3_nt: TGCAGTGCTAGTGGCAGGGGTACCGGGGAGCTGTTTTTT; cdr3_aa: CSASGRGTGELFF
d_call: TRBD1; clone_size: .; v_call: TRBV30; j_call: TRBJ1-5; cdr3_nt: TGTGCCTGGAGCTGGACAGGGGGGAATCAGCCCCAGCATTTT; cdr3_aa: CAWSWTGGNQPQHF
d_call: .; clone_size: .; v_call: TRBV14; j_call: TRBJ2-7; cdr3_nt: TGTGCCAGCAGTCTAGTCACTCCAGGCGAGCAGTACTTC; cdr3_aa: CASSLVTPGEQYF
d_call: .; clone_size: .; v_call: TRBV25-1; j_call: TRBJ1-1; cdr3_nt: TGTGCCAGCAGTGAATGGGGTCGGCACACTGAAGCTTTCTTT; cdr3_aa: CASSEWGRHTEAFF
d_call: .; clone_size: once; v_call: TRBV5-6; j_call: TRBJ2-3; cdr3_nt: TGTGCCAGCAGCTTCGCAGGGGTAGATACGCAGTATTTT; cdr3_aa: CASSFAGVDTQYF
d_call: .; clone_size: few; v_call: TRBV29-1; j_call: TRBJ1-5; cdr3_nt: TGCAGCGTGCCGGGAGTGGGCAATCAGCCCCAGCATTTT; cdr3_aa: CSVPGVGNQPQHF
d_call: TRBD1; clone_size: few; v_call: TRBV19; j_call: TRBJ1-5; cdr3_nt: TGTGCCAGTAGTATCCGACAGGGCCGCTATGCGGGTCAGCCCCAGCATTTT; cdr3_aa: CASSIRQGRYAGQPQHF
d_call: .; clone_size: .; v_call: TRBV7-8; j_call: TRBJ1-2; cdr3_nt: TGTGCCAGCAGCCCTCCGGGACGGGCCGTATTTTTCGCCTTC; cdr3_aa: CASSPPGRAVFFAF
d_call: .; clone_size: .; v_call: TRBV30; j_call: TRBJ2-1; cdr3_nt: TGTGCCTGGAGTCCCTGGGACCTCAATGAGCAGTTCTTC; cdr3_aa: CAWSPWDLNEQFF
d_call: .; clone_size: .; v_call: TRBV5-4; j_call: TRBJ2-3; cdr3_nt: TGTGCCAGCAGCTTGGAAGTCAGCCAGCTCCCCCACAATACGCAGTATTTT; cdr3_aa: CASSLEVSQLPHNTQYF
d_call: .; clone_size: .; v_call: TRBV29-1; j_call: TRBJ2-5; cdr3_nt: TGCAGCGTTGAAGATCTGGGGGGTGAGACCCAGTACTTC; cdr3_aa: CSVEDLGGETQYF
d_call: .; clone_size: .; v_call: TRBV3-1/TRBV3-2; j_call: TRBJ2-5; cdr3_nt: TGTGCCAGCAGCCAGGGAGAGACCCAGTACTTC; cdr3_aa: CASSQGETQYF
d_call: .; clone_size: .; v_call: TRBV15; j_call: TRBJ1-1; cdr3_nt: TGTGCCACCACCCCAGGGTACAAGAACACTGAAGCTTTCTTT; cdr3_aa: CATTPGYKNTEAFF
d_call: .; clone_size: .; v_call: TRBV19; j_call: TRBJ1-3; cdr3_nt: TGTGCCAGTAGTTCCCCGGACACTGGAAACACCATATATTTT; cdr3_aa: CASSSPDTGNTIYF
d_call: TRBD1; clone_size: .; v_call: TRBV19; j_call: TRBJ1-4; cdr3_nt: TGTGCCAGTAGTCCTAGGACAGGGAATGAAAAACTGTTTTTT; cdr3_aa: CASSPRTGNEKLFF
d_call: .; clone_size: once; v_call: TRBV19; j_call: TRBJ1-4; cdr3_nt: TGTGCCAGTAGTAGGCAGGGGACTAATGAAAAACTGTTTTTT; cdr3_aa: CASSRQGTNEKLFF
d_call: .; clone_size: .; v_call: TRBV24-1; j_call: TRBJ1-1; cdr3_nt: TGTGCCCAGATGCAGGGCGACATGAACACTGAAGCTTTCTTT; cdr3_aa: CAQMQGDMNTEAFF
d_call: TRBD1; clone_size: .; v_call: TRBV2; j_call: TRBJ1-2; cdr3_nt: TGTGCCAGCAGTGCACTAGCTTCAGGGGGCGGCTACACCTTC; cdr3_aa: CASSALASGGGYTF
d_call: TRBD1; clone_size: .; v_call: TRBV5-8; j_call: TRBJ1-4; cdr3_nt: TGTGCCAGCAGCTTGGGACAGGGCGAAAAACTGTTTTTT; cdr3_aa: CASSLGQGEKLFF
d_call: TRBD1; clone_size: .; v_call: TRBV25-1; j_call: TRBJ1-1; cdr3_nt: TGTGCCAGCAGTGAATATGACAGGGGCTGGAAAGCTTTCTTT; cdr3_aa: CASSEYDRGWKAFF
d_call: TRBD2; clone_size: few; v_call: TRBV18; j_call: TRBJ2-7; cdr3_nt: TGTGCCAGCTCTCCCCGGGGGGTCCTAAGCTCCTACGAGCAGTACTTC; cdr3_aa: CASSPRGVLSSYEQYF
d_call: .; clone_size: .; v_call: TRBV7-9; j_call: TRBJ1-3; cdr3_nt: TGTGCCAGCAGCTCTGACTCCACTGGAAACACCATATATTTT; cdr3_aa: CASSSDSTGNTIYF
d_call: .; clone_size: .; v_call: TRBV18; j_call: TRBJ2-2; cdr3_nt: TGTGCCAGCTCACCAGGGGCGGTCGCCGGGGAGCTGTTTTTT; cdr3_aa: CASSPGAVAGELFF
d_call: TRBD1; clone_size: once; v_call: TRBV11-3; j_call: TRBJ1-1; cdr3_nt: TGTGCCAGCAGCTTAGGGACAGGCTTTGAAGCTTTCTTT; cdr3_aa: CASSLGTGFEAFF
d_call: .; clone_size: .; v_call: TRBV15; j_call: TRBJ1-5; cdr3_nt: TGTGCCACCAGCAGAGTGAATGGGGGTCAGCCCCAGCATTTT; cdr3_aa: CATSRVNGGQPQHF
d_call: TRBD1; clone_size: .; v_call: TRBV7-9; j_call: TRBJ1-4; cdr3_nt: TGTGCCAGCAGCCCACCGAGGACAGGGGATAATGAAAAACTGTTTTTT; cdr3_aa: CASSPPRTGDNEKLFF
d_call: .; clone_size: few; v_call: TRBV9; j_call: TRBJ1-2; cdr3_nt: TGTGCCAGCAGATCAGGTTTGGACTATGGCTACACCTTC; cdr3_aa: CASRSGLDYGYTF
d_call: .; clone_size: .; v_call: TRBV2; j_call: TRBJ1-2; cdr3_nt: TGTGCCAGCCAACACGGCTATTATGGCTACACCTTC; cdr3_aa: CASQHGYYGYTF
d_call: .; clone_size: .; v_call: TRBV2; j_call: TRBJ1-5; cdr3_nt: TGTGCCAGCAACGGGGGCCACGGGAGTCAGCCCCAGCATTTT; cdr3_aa: CASNGGHGSQPQHF
d_call: .; clone_size: .; v_call: TRBV4-1; j_call: TRBJ2-2; cdr3_nt: TGCGCCAGCAGCCAAGATCGGTTTAGCGGAACCGGGGAGCTGTTTTTT; cdr3_aa: CASSQDRFSGTGELFF
d_call: TRBD1; clone_size: .; v_call: TRBV3-1/TRBV3-2; j_call: TRBJ1-2; cdr3_nt: TGTGCCAGCAGCCACCGGACAGGGGGCTACTATGGCTACACCTTC; cdr3_aa: CASSHRTGGYYGYTF
d_call: TRBD1; clone_size: .; v_call: TRBV5-1; j_call: TRBJ1-6; cdr3_nt: TGCGCCAGCAGCTTGGCCGACAGGGGAGATTCACCCCTCCACTTT; cdr3_aa: CASSLADRGDSPLHF
d_call: .; clone_size: few; v_call: TRBV28; j_call: TRBJ1-6; cdr3_nt: TGTGCCAGCATCTCTTCCCAGGGTGGCTCACCCCTCCACTTT; cdr3_aa: CASISSQGGSPLHF
d_call: .; clone_size: .; v_call: TRBV7-9; j_call: TRBJ1-4; cdr3_nt: TGTGCCAGCAGCTTGACCCCCACGGGGGCGGGTGAAAAACTGTTTTTT; cdr3_aa: CASSLTPTGAGEKLFF
d_call: .; clone_size: .; v_call: TRBV2; j_call: TRBJ1-5; cdr3_nt: TGTGCCAGCAGTGCGGGACAAAATAGCAATCAGCCCCAGCATTTT; cdr3_aa: CASSAGQNSNQPQHF
d_call: TRBD1; clone_size: .; v_call: TRBV7-9; j_call: TRBJ2-1; cdr3_nt: TGTGCCAGCAGCATCCCCCGGGACAGCGAGCAGTTCTTC; cdr3_aa: CASSIPRDSEQFF
d_call: .; clone_size: few; v_call: TRBV7-6; j_call: TRBJ1-3; cdr3_nt: TGTGCCAGCAGCCCCGCCAGATCCTCTGGAAACACCATATATTTT; cdr3_aa: CASSPARSSGNTIYF
d_call: .; clone_size: .; v_call: TRBV4-2; j_call: TRBJ2-1; cdr3_nt: TGTGCCAGCAGCCAAGCGATCAATGAGCAGTTCTTC; cdr3_aa: CASSQAINEQFF
d_call: TRBD1; clone_size: .; v_call: TRBV9; j_call: TRBJ1-2; cdr3_nt: TGTGCCAGCAGCGGCCTGACAGGGATTGGCTACACCTTC; cdr3_aa: CASSGLTGIGYTF
d_call: TRBD1; clone_size: .; v_call: TRBV5-1; j_call: TRBJ1-2; cdr3_nt: TGCGCCAGCAGCAAGGGGACAGGAACTAATAAAGGGGAATATGGCTACACCTTC; cdr3_aa: CASSKGTGTNKGEYGYTF
d_call: TRBD1; clone_size: .; v_call: TRBV5-1; j_call: TRBJ1-4; cdr3_nt: TGCGCCAGCAGCCTCGACAGGGGGCCAAAACTGTTTTTT; cdr3_aa: CASSLDRGPKLFF
d_call: .; clone_size: .; v_call: TRBV15; j_call: TRBJ2-7; cdr3_nt: TGTGCCACCAGCGCCAGCCGGGGTCACGAGCAGTACTTC; cdr3_aa: CATSASRGHEQYF
d_call: TRBD1; clone_size: .; v_call: TRBV2; j_call: TRBJ1-1; cdr3_nt: TGTGCCAGCAGAGGACAGGTGAACACTGAAGCTTTCTTT; cdr3_aa: CASRGQVNTEAFF
d_call: TRBD2; clone_size: .; v_call: TRBV24-1; j_call: TRBJ2-2; cdr3_nt: TGTGCCACCAGTGAACGACTAGCGGGGGGTCTCGCCGGGGAGCTGTTTTTT; cdr3_aa: CATSERLAGGLAGELFF
d_call: TRBD2; clone_size: .; v_call: TRBV7-9; j_call: TRBJ2-3; cdr3_nt: TGTGCCAGCAGCTCCGCCGCGGGGGGGCCCGATACGCAGTATTTT; cdr3_aa: CASSSAAGGPDTQYF
d_call: TRBD1; clone_size: .; v_call: TRBV7-3; j_call: TRBJ2-3; cdr3_nt: TGTGCCAGCAGCGACCCGGGACAGGGCATAGATACGCAGTATTTT; cdr3_aa: CASSDPGQGIDTQYF
d_call: .; clone_size: few; v_call: TRBV3-1/TRBV3-2; j_call: TRBJ2-7; cdr3_nt: TGTGCCAGCAGCCTGCAGGGGAGTATCGACGAGCAGTACTTC; cdr3_aa: CASSLQGSIDEQYF
d_call: TRBD1; clone_size: few; v_call: TRBV7-9; j_call: TRBJ1-5; cdr3_nt: TGTGCCAGCAGCTCCGACAGGGATCTCTACCAGCCCCAGCATTTT; cdr3_aa: CASSSDRDLYQPQHF
d_call: TRBD1; clone_size: .; v_call: TRBV10-3; j_call: TRBJ2-1; cdr3_nt: TGTGCCATCAGTCGACAGGGGGCGGGCTCCTACAATGAGCAGTTCTTC; cdr3_aa: CAISRQGAGSYNEQFF
d_call: .; clone_size: .; v_call: TRBV18; j_call: TRBJ1-4; cdr3_nt: TGTGCCAGCTCACCATCAACGACAGGTGGAAATAATGAAAAACTGTTTTTT; cdr3_aa: CASSPSTTGGNNEKLFF
d_call: TRBD2; clone_size: .; v_call: TRBV30; j_call: TRBJ2-3; cdr3_nt: TGTGCCTGGAAACAGAGCGGGGGCACAGATACGCAGTATTTT; cdr3_aa: CAWKQSGGTDTQYF
d_call: .; clone_size: .; v_call: TRBV19; j_call: TRBJ1-5; cdr3_nt: TGTGCCAGTAGTATATGGAGGGACAGCAATCAGCCCCAGCATTTT; cdr3_aa: CASSIWRDSNQPQHF